This TCR beta chain stems from a study of shared clonotypes between healthy human individuals. Some clones are missing from TCRdb's copy, which holds only in-frame ones; the method was immunoSEQ multiplex PCR. The sample holds about 2.2 million clones; around 95% are singletons and the top ten take less than 2%. Positive CCR7 selection of CD45RO-negative cells yielded the naive CD8 cells, and terminally differentiated effector memory CD45RA+ cells were excluded. CDR3 size: 14 residues. The germline V gene has CDR1 SGHRS and CDR2 YFSETQ. V was shortened by 0 bases and J by 14 bases, with 18 bases between the two germline ends.

This TCR was recovered from a man in his late teens or twenties in good health. Some clones in this sample may be carry-over from other donors' samples. The chain couples TRBV5-1 to TRBJ2-1; no clear D gene. What was sequenced was naive CD8+ T cells from PBMCs. The CDR3 nucleotides read TGCGCCAGCAGCTTGGCCGAACTCCCCTATCAGGAGTTCTTC. It codes for CASSLAELPYQEFF.